Shown below are 10 T cell receptor beta chains from a single sample sequenced in a study of cytomegalovirus exposure and HLA in healthy donors. 60 Vbeta and 13 Jbeta primers were used in PCR. Profiling relied on immunoSEQ multiplex PCR, and the TCRdb table lists in-frame clones only, not all of them. The sample has around 96,000 clones, 60% to 75% seen once. The sample comprised PBMCs. The source of these receptors is a man in his 60s in good health and CMV-seronegative.

This clone was seen only once. The rearrangement links TRBV27 to TRBJ2-7; 7 positions match TRBD1. Germline-derived CDR1 and CDR2 are MNHEY and SMNVEV (reference sequence). CDR3 length: 14 amino acids. Trimming cost V 5 bases and J 3 bases; bases outside gene matches: 7. The chain's CDR3 is CASSIRQGRYEQYF. CDR3 coding DNA: TGTGCCAGCAGTATACGACAGGGACGCTACGAGCAGTACTTC.

This chain joins TRBV6-1 and TRBJ1-2, with no clear D. The CDR3 has 12 amino acids. The germline gives CDR1 MNHNS, CDR2 SASEGT. V lost 3 bases, J lost 5 bases, and 7 bases lay in between. The CDR3 sequence is CASSDPYYGYTF. The CDR3 nucleotides read TGTGCCAGCAGTGACCCGTATTATGGCTACACCTTC.

V is TRBV5-1 and J is TRBJ2-1; 8 bases are shared with TRBD1. Germline V gene sequence: CDR1 SGHRS, CDR2 YFSETQ. The trim removed 2 bases at V and 5 bases at J, leaving 9 bases unmatched. CDR3 length equals 16 residues. CDR3 DNA: TGCGCCAGCAGCTTAGAAAAAGGACAGGGTAACAATGAGCAGTTCTTC. Translation: CASSLEKGQGNNEQFF.

This clone has only a few counts. The CDR3 region has the DNA TGCAGCGTCTCGGAGGGTGTCATGAACACTGAAGCTTTCTTT. This encodes CSVSEGVMNTEAFF. The chain couples TRBV29-1 to TRBJ1-1; D gene unclear. The germline V gene encodes CDR1 SQVTM and CDR2 ANQGSEA. The CDR3 contains 14 residues. Deletions cut 6 bases from V and 0 bases from J, with 14 bases between.

This clone turned up a few times. Additional DNA sequences in this sample encode the identical CDR3. J is TRBJ1-4 and V is TRBV9; D is uncertain. CDR3 length equals 16 residues. V lost 0 bases and J lost 2, with 11 bases in between. CDR1 is SGDLS, CDR2 YYNGEE, per germline. The CDR3 DNA is TGTGCCAGCAGCGTAGCTCGTTTACTGACTAATGAAAAACTGTTTTTT. Protein sequence: CASSVARLLTNEKLFF.

The chain couples TRBV7-2 to TRBJ2-5; TRBD2 matches at 13 bases. The germline V gene has CDR1 SGHTA and CDR2 FQGNSA. The CDR3 runs 16 residues. The J segment lost 5 bases and the V segment lost 1 base, leaving 4 bases of the junction unmatched. The CDR3 protein is CASSLGLAGGEETQYF. The CDR3 coding sequence is TGTGCCAGCAGCTTAGGACTAGCGGGGGGTGAGGAGACCCAGTACTTC.

V gene TRBV19 combines with J gene TRBJ2-5; TRBD2 matches at 8 bases. Looked up from germline, CDR1 is LNHDA and CDR2 is SQIVND (reference sequence). This CDR3 has 14 amino acids. V dropped 5 bases and J dropped 3; count of bases not matched to a gene: 5. CDR3: CASSLREGKETQYF. The CDR3 DNA reads as TGTGCCAGTAGTCTCCGGGAGGGAAAAGAGACCCAGTACTTC.

The chain joins TRBV20-1 to TRBJ1-2; 8 bases fit TRBD1. The CDR3 spans 11 residues. Unmatched junction bases numbered 4, after V lost 5 bases and J lost 8 bases. The germline CDR1 and CDR2 sequences are DFQATT and SNEGSKA (reference sequence). The CDR3 nucleotides read TGCAGTGCTTCCAGGACAGGGGGCTACACCTTC. Translating gives CSASRTGGYTF.

This clone was recorded a few times. The gene calls are TRBV30 and TRBJ2-3; D perhaps matches TRBD1 (6 bases). V lost 3 bases and J 6 bases, leaving 25 bases between the germline ends. This CDR3 has 17 residues. The V gene's germline CDR1 is GTSNPN and CDR2 SVGIG (reference sequence). CDR3 coding DNA: TGTGCCTGGAGCCTAGGGGGAGTGCAGACGTTTAGGGATACGCAGTATTTT. Encoded protein: CAWSLGGVQTFRDTQYF.

J is TRBJ2-7 and V is TRBV25-1; 8 nucleotides line up with TRBD2. Germline values: CDR1 MGHDK, CDR2 SYGVNS. The CDR3 length is 14 residues. Trimming took 4 bases from V and 1 from J; bases not matched to a gene: 3. The CDR3 reads CASSVREGSYEQYF. CDR3 bases: TGTGCCAGCAGTGTCCGGGAGGGATCCTACGAGCAGTACTTC.